The clone carrying this T cell receptor beta chain has more than one count but fewer than ten. TCRdb recomputed calls from the 5' RACE reads with MiXCR, one row per CDR3 protein. The repertoire holds 85,000 to 130,000 distinct CDR3 sequences, about 18% seen once, with 25% to 30% in the top ten. Germline V gene lookup returns CDR1 MGHRA and CDR2 YSYEKL. The CDR3 is made up of 17 amino acids. Trimming at V came to 0 bases and at J to 0 bases, leaving 6 bases not matched to a gene. This sample was included in a study of T-cell memory formation after mild COVID-19. The V gene is TRBV4-1, the J gene TRBJ2-7, with 9 bases identical to TRBD1. This receptor was taken from an adult woman who had mild COVID-19 (a few samples of this study predate the infection). Cell type and time point are not known. The sequenced sample was PBMCs or a T cell subset sorted from them (not recorded which). This chain's CDR3 is CASSQEGLTGGSYEQYF. Here the CDR3 DNA reads TGCGCCAGCAGCCAAGAGGGATTGACAGGGGGCTCCTACGAGCAGTACTTC.